This TCR beta chain stems from a study of T cell repertoires in cytomegalovirus infection. As for the study in general: Through public TCR beta signatures, both CMV infection and matching HLA type were indicated.

V lost 4 bases to trimming and J lost 2 bases, with 12 bases between them. In germline, CDR1 is SGHDT, CDR2 YYEEEE. The CDR3 contains 14 residues. One entry per CDR3 protein, called by TCRdb with MiXCR from the reads. Of 300,000 to 400,000 distinct CDR3 sequences listed, 15% to 20% are singletons. Study outcomes and limitations: What dominated the ex vivo response were HLA-C-restricted CMV-specific TCR beta clonotypes.

This clonotype was detected once. What it recognizes is unknown. The specimen was PBMCs. The receptor was isolated from a human donor in good health (CMV status not recorded). Some clones in this sample may be carry-over from other donors' samples. V is TRBV5-6 and J is TRBJ1-2, with D tentatively TRBD1 (6 bases). CDR3 sequence: CASSRRGGNYGYTF. The CDR3, as DNA: TGTGCCAGCAGCCGACGAGGGGGAAACTATGGCTACACCTTC. Drawing the rest from reference TRBV5-6 and TRBJ1-2, the complete variable domain is DAGVTQSPTHLIKTRGQQVTLRCSPKSGHDTVSWYQQALGQGPQFIFQYYEEEERQRGNFPDRFSGHQFPNYSSELNVNALLLGDSALYLCASSRRGGNYGYTFGSGTRLTVV.